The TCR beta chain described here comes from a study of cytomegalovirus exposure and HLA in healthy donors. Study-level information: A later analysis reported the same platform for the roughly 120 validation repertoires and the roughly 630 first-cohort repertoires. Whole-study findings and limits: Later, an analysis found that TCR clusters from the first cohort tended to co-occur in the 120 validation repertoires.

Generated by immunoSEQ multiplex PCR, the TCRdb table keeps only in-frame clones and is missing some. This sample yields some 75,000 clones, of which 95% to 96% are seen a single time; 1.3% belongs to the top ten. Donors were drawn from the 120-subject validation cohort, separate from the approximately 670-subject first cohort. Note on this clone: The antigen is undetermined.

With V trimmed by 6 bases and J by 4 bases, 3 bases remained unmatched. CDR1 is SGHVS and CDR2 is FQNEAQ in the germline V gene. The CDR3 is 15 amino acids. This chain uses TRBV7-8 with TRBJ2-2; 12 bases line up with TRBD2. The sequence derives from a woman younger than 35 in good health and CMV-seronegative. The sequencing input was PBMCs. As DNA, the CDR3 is TGTGCCAGCAGGGGACTAGCGGGTGTCACCGGGGAGCTGTTTTTT. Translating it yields CASRGLAGVTGELFF.